The entry below gives a single TCR beta chain sequence along with its context. What it binds is unknown. Method: immunoSEQ multiplex PCR; TCRdb's copy keeps in-frame clones and lacks some. Of about 150,000 clones in the sample, more than 70% were seen once. The data derive from a study of T cell responses to AZD1222 COVID-19 vaccine. Study-level points and caveats: The reported proportion of spike-specific TCRs targeting unmutated variant regions was nearly half.

This clonotype was obtained from an adult in good health. This material consisted of peripheral blood, taken on day 0 of AZD1222 vaccination.

The CDR3 loop reads CASSEVGDYGELFF. The DNA for the CDR3 is TGTGCCAGCAGTGAGGTTGGGGACTACGGGGAGCTGTTTTTT. The chain joins TRBV6-4 to TRBJ2-2, with TRBD2 matching over 7 bases. This CDR3 is built from 14 residues. Germline V gene data show CDR1 as MRHNA and CDR2 as SNTAGT. J lost 7 bases, V lost 3 bases, and 5 bases had no gene match.